This is a list of T cell receptor beta chains from one sample in a study of metastatic and nonmetastatic thyroid tumors. TCRdb used MiXCR to call clones anew from the PCR reads. Among about 33,000 clones listed, 18% were seen once. Specimen: blood. The receptor set was obtained from a male donor with papillary thyroid cancer or a benign thyroid nodule (not recorded which). Some clones in this sample may be carry-over from other donors' samples. CDR3s include the opening cysteine and the closing phenylalanine or tryptophan. A D gene is named only where the DNA matches it firmly. Size tells how often a clone was seen (once, few, many) or the class of an expanded clone, and some rows leave it out.

TGTGCCAGCAGTGAAGGTATCAGGGAGACCAATCAGCCCCAGCATTTT CASSEGIRETNQPQHF medium-sized TRBJ1-5 TRBV6-1 -
TGTGCCAGTAGACTAGCGGGAGCCTACAATGAGCAGTTCTTC CASRLAGAYNEQFF few TRBJ2-1 TRBV10-3 TRBD2
TGTGCCAGCAGTTACTCGAGATATACAGGGGGGAAGATGTGGTGGTATTTT CASSYSRYTGGKMWWYF - TRBJ2-3 TRBV6-2/TRBV6-3 TRBD1
TGTGCCAGCAGTTACTCCGGGGCGGGGGACTATGGCTACACCTTC CASSYSGAGDYGYTF medium-sized TRBJ1-2 TRBV6-5 -
TGCAGCGTTCTAGCGGGGGGGACCTCCTACAATGAGCAGTTCTTC CSVLAGGTSYNEQFF many TRBJ2-1 TRBV29-1 TRBD2
TGCGCCAGCAGCCAACGGGACAGGGGCTCTGAAGCTTTCTTT CASSQRDRGSEAFF many TRBJ1-1 TRBV4-1 TRBD1
TGTGCCAGCAAACGGGACAGACTACGCCCCCAGCATTTT CASKRDRLRPQHF - TRBJ1-5 TRBV6-2/TRBV6-3 TRBD1
TGTGCCAGCAGTAAACTGACGGATCTTCAGTACTTC CASSKLTDLQYF few TRBJ2-7 TRBV28 -
TGTGCCAGCAGCTTAGCTGGAGCCCGCTCCTACGAGCAGTACTTC CASSLAGARSYEQYF - TRBJ2-7 TRBV27 -
TGTGCCAGCAGCACCCGCGGCCAGGGGGCCTACGAGCAGTACTTC CASSTRGQGAYEQYF many TRBJ2-7 TRBV5-6 TRBD1
TGTGCCAGCAGCGTAGGAGGTGGGGGTGAGCAGTTCTTC CASSVGGGGEQFF many TRBJ2-1 TRBV9 -
TGTGCCAGTAGTATCAGTGGAGCGGGAACTCAAGAGACCCAGTACTTC CASSISGAGTQETQYF - TRBJ2-5 TRBV19 TRBD2
TGTGCCAGCAGTCCCGGACAGGGGCAGCAAGAGACCCAGTACTTC CASSPGQGQQETQYF few TRBJ2-5 TRBV27 TRBD1
TGCGCCAGCAGTACCCGGGGGTTGGGGAATGAGCAGTTCTTC CASSTRGLGNEQFF many TRBJ2-1 TRBV5-1 -
TGCGCCAGCAGCCGTAGGGGGGGCAGCACAGATACGCAGTATTTT CASSRRGGSTDTQYF - TRBJ2-3 TRBV5-1 -
TGTGCCAGCAGACCAGGGGCTAGCACCTACGAGCAGTACTTC CASRPGASTYEQYF many TRBJ2-7 TRBV6-1 -
TGTGCCTGGAGAGCGACAGGGGGAAACACCATATATTTT CAWRATGGNTIYF many TRBJ1-3 TRBV30 TRBD1
TGCGCGATCAGCTCGTTAGGGGTCTCTGGCACAGATACGCAGTATTTT CAISSLGVSGTDTQYF - TRBJ2-3 TRBV5-1 -
TGTGCCAGCACCGGACAGGGTGTGCGTGGCTACACCTTC CASTGQGVRGYTF - TRBJ1-2 TRBV2 TRBD1
TGCGCCAGCAGCGGAACTATCAGGGAGACCCAGTACTTC CASSGTIRETQYF many TRBJ2-5 TRBV5-1 -
TGTGCCAGCAGTGACCGACAGGGTAAAAATCAGCCCCAGCATTTT CASSDRQGKNQPQHF many TRBJ1-5 TRBV2 TRBD1
TGTGCCAGCAGCGTAGCTACGGGCCCTGGGTACGAGCAGTACTTC CASSVATGPGYEQYF many TRBJ2-7 TRBV9 -
TGTGTCAGCAAAGGCCACCTATATGGCTACACCTTC CVSKGHLYGYTF few TRBJ1-2 TRBV9 -
TGTGCCTGGAGTGTATATGCAGGGAACGAGCAGTACTTC CAWSVYAGNEQYF many TRBJ2-7 TRBV30 -
TGTGCCAGCAGCTTGCTAAATCGCCAGGGGAGTACAGATACGCAGTATTTT CASSLLNRQGSTDTQYF - TRBJ2-3 TRBV7-8 -
TGTGCCAGCAACGGACAGGGACCAGATACGCAGTATTTT CASNGQGPDTQYF many TRBJ2-3 TRBV25-1 TRBD1
TGTGCCAGCAGCCCCCCGGGGTGGAATGAGCAGTTCTTC CASSPPGWNEQFF many TRBJ2-1 TRBV7-2 -
TGTGCCAGCAGTTTTTTGTATAGCAATCAGCCCCAGCATTTT CASSFLYSNQPQHF many TRBJ1-5 TRBV27 -
TGTGCCAGCAGCTTACCGGGACAGACAGGTGTCTACGAGCAGTACTTC CASSLPGQTGVYEQYF - TRBJ2-7 TRBV5-4 TRBD1
TGTGCCAGCAGTTCGGCGACTAGCGGTTACAATGAGCAGTTCTTC CASSSATSGYNEQFF medium-sized TRBJ2-1 TRBV27 TRBD2
TGTGCCAGCAGTGCCGTCCCAAACATCTATGGCTACACCTTC CASSAVPNIYGYTF - TRBJ1-2 TRBV2 -
TGTGCCAGCAGCGGAGTGGTGAACACTGAAGCTTTCTTT CASSGVVNTEAFF few TRBJ1-1 TRBV6-1 -
TGTGCCAGCAAGGAATTCACGGATTCACCCCTCCACTTT CASKEFTDSPLHF medium-sized TRBJ1-6 TRBV6-1 -
TGTTCCAGCAGTCCTCCGGGGGTGGTGAACACTGAAGCTTTCTTT CSSSPPGVVNTEAFF - TRBJ1-1 TRBV6-2/TRBV6-3 -
TGTGCCACTAGTATTCGGACCGGGCCAATCTATGGCTACACCTTC CATSIRTGPIYGYTF few TRBJ1-2 TRBV19 -
TGTGCCAGCAGTTTAAACACCCACTATGGCTACACCTTC CASSLNTHYGYTF medium-sized TRBJ1-2 TRBV28 -
TGTGCCAGCAGTTCCTCCGGGACAGGGGTAGGCTATGGCTACACCTTC CASSSSGTGVGYGYTF few TRBJ1-2 TRBV12-3/TRBV12-4 TRBD1
TGTGCCAGCAGTGACGGAGGGAAGGACACTGAAGCTTTCTTT CASSDGGKDTEAFF - TRBJ1-1 TRBV25-1 -
TGTGCCAGCTCAGGACTAGCGGACTACAATGAGCAGTTCTTC CASSGLADYNEQFF many TRBJ2-1 TRBV9 TRBD2
TGTGCCAGCAGCTTATACAGGGGGCTCGAGACCGGGGAGCTGTTTTTT CASSLYRGLETGELFF - TRBJ2-2 TRBV11-2 TRBD1